This T cell receptor beta chain comes out of a study of T-cell memory formation after mild COVID-19. The study's findings and limits: Cross-reactive memory apparently joined, as some responding clones appeared in pre-infection memory. Whether second-wave clones peaking at day 37 were SARS-CoV-2 specific went unconfirmed.

Libraries for TCRalpha and TCRbeta carried sample barcodes and unique molecular identifiers via 5'RACE. TCRdb reprocessed the 5' RACE reads with MiXCR, giving one entry per CDR3 protein. The profile covers roughly 220,000 distinct CDR3 sequences, with 9.5% appearing a single time and around 3.4% taken by the ten largest. This clonotype was picked up a small number of times. As yet, its antigen is unknown. The sequence came from a man aged 18-30 years who had mild COVID-19 (a few samples of this study predate the infection). Cell type and time point are not known. The sample comprised PBMCs or a T cell subset sorted from them (not recorded which).

The CDR3 DNA is TGTGCCAGCAGGAGGGACAGGGCTGGAAACACCATATATTTT. Translating gives CASRRDRAGNTIYF. V is TRBV7-9 and J is TRBJ1-3, with 9 bases aligning to TRBD1. V dropped 6 bases and J dropped 2; count of bases not matched to a gene: 2. CDR1 is SEHNR, CDR2 FQNEAQ, per germline (reference sequence). This CDR3 contains 14 residues.